This TCR beta chain was sequenced during a study of cytomegalovirus exposure and HLA in healthy donors. The CDR3 has 14 residues. V gave up 5 bases and J gave up 7 bases, with 14 bases separating them. The germline V gene encodes CDR1 SGHAT and CDR2 FQNNGV. With 60 Vbeta and 13 Jbeta primers, the PCR was carried out. Sequencing used immunoSEQ multiplex PCR; TCRdb keeps in-frame clones, though not all of them. The sample yields some 94,000 clones, less than 70% seen once. The clonotype originates from a man in his fifties or sixties in good health and CMV-seronegative. V gene TRBV11-2 combines with J gene TRBJ1-4; D remains ambiguous. The sequenced material came from PBMCs. CDR3 sequence reads: CASSRGLSGEKLFF. In nucleotides, the CDR3 is TGTGCCAGCAGCCGAGGGCTGAGTGGTGAAAAACTGTTTTTT. Supplemented by reference TRBV11-2 and TRBJ1-4, the full variable domain reads EAGVAQSPRYKIIEKRQSVAFWCNPISGHATLYWYQQILGQGPKLLIQFQNNGVVDDSQLPKDRFSAERLKGVDSTLKIQPAKLEDSAVYLCASSRGLSGEKLFFGSGTQLSVL.